The 13 T cell receptor beta chains below were found in one sample sequenced in a study of neurological immune-mediated disorders (dated by TCRdb to the late 2010s). Library construction relied on 5' RACE. Sequenced on an Illumina HiSeq 2500. In TCRdb, the public reads were trimmed at Q25 with fastp and aligned with MiXCR, with productive beta chains retained. Records with the same CDR3 protein are collapsed into one entry carrying the most frequent genes and DNA. Here the sample has 95,000 to 110,000 distinct CDR3 sequences; about 10% occur a single time. The top ten hold around 3.3% of the sample. This specimen's time point label, interpreted: longitudinal time-point 3. Sequenced input: PBMCs. The receptors come from a female donor with HTLV-1-associated myelopathy (HAM/TSP).

Concerning this clonotype: A clone one base away is much larger, so this may be a read error. The V and J genes are TRBV12-3 or TRBV12-4 and TRBJ1-2, with a tentative D call TRBD1 (6 bases). The CDR3 has 12 amino acids. CDR3 loop: CTSSLDRHGYTF. The CDR3 coding sequence is TGTACCAGCAGTTTAGACAGGCATGGCTACACCTTC.

In this sample, this clonotype turned up many times. The rearrangement uses TRBV5-1 and TRBJ2-5; 10 nucleotides agree with TRBD2. Per the germline V gene, CDR1 is SGHRS and CDR2 is YFSETQ. The V segment lost 3 bases and the J segment 2 bases; nucleotides outside the gene matches: 4. The CDR3 has 15 amino acids. This CDR3 is CASSSSGGIQETQYF. The CDR3 DNA is TGCGCCAGCAGCTCTAGCGGGGGAATACAAGAGACCCAGTACTTC.

In its sample, this clonotype was seen many times. This rearrangement joins TRBV12-3 or TRBV12-4 to TRBJ2-5; 7 bases align to TRBD1. V was pared by 5 bases and J by 9 bases, with 9 bases of the junction left unmatched. The CDR3 is 13 residues long. This chain's CDR3 is CASSIGQARAQYF. In DNA, the CDR3 is TGTGCCAGCAGTATCGGACAGGCCAGGGCCCAGTACTTC.

This clonotype has at least ten counts. The chain couples TRBV7-2 to TRBJ2-7, with D perhaps matching TRBD1 (6 bases). Per the germline V gene, CDR1 is SGHTA and CDR2 is FQGNSA. The length of the CDR3 is 14 residues. Trimming removed 4 bases from V and 6 bases from J, with 16 bases in between. CDR3 in amino acids: CASSYPGVGFEQYF. The CDR3 DNA reads as TGTGCCAGCAGCTACCCAGGGGTTGGTTTCGAGCAGTACTTC.

This clonotype was seen more than once but under ten times. CDR3 sequence (DNA): TGTGCCAGCAGTTACAAACAGACAGGGTGGGCCTACGAGCAGTACTTC. Its translation is CASSYKQTGWAYEQYF. This chain uses TRBV27 with TRBJ2-7; 7 nucleotides line up with TRBD1. CDR1 MNHEY and CDR2 SMNVEV come from the germline V gene (reference sequence). The CDR3 length is 16 residues. J was trimmed by 2 bases and V by 4 bases; bases with no gene match: 11.

This clonotype was counted ten times or more. The chain has TRBV7-9 and TRBJ2-7, with no clear D. Germline V gene data show CDR1 as SEHNR and CDR2 as FQNEAQ (reference sequence). V shed 8 bases and J shed 0 bases, with 8 bases lying between them. CDR3 length equals 12 residues. This CDR3 is CASVSGSYEQYF. The CDR3 DNA is TGTGCCAGCGTCTCCGGCTCCTACGAGCAGTACTTC.

The sample holds many counts of this clonotype. The chain is built from TRBV5-1 and TRBJ2-2, with TRBD1 identical over 7 bases. The CDR3 contains 15 residues. Germline CDR1 is SGHRS and CDR2 is YFSETQ. V lost 5 bases to trimming and J lost 1 base; unmatched junction nucleotides: 5. CDR3 coding DNA: TGCGCCAGCAGGGCCGGGACAGTGAACACCGGGGAGCTGTTTTTT. It specifies CASRAGTVNTGELFF.

This clonotype was seen at least ten times. The chain joins TRBV18 to TRBJ2-6; D is unresolved. V was pared by 6 bases and J by 4 bases, with 13 bases between. Looked up from germline, CDR1 is KGHSH and CDR2 is LQKENI. There are 15 residues in the CDR3. The CDR3, as DNA: TGTGCCAGCTCCGACGTCCGCACCGGGGCCAACGTCCTGACTTTC. This encodes CASSDVRTGANVLTF.

This clonotype was recorded at least ten times. J is TRBJ2-1 and V is TRBV20-1; possible D gene TRBD2, 7 bases. The CDR3 extends over 13 amino acids. CDR1 and CDR2 (germline): DFQATT, SNEGSKA (reference sequence). The chain's CDR3 is CSAHKGGADEQFF. Written as DNA, the CDR3 is TGCAGCGCCCATAAAGGGGGGGCCGATGAGCAGTTCTTC.

This clonotype was counted many times. The rearrangement uses TRBV27 and TRBJ1-2, with a possible D match to TRBD1 (6 bases). The V and J ends lost 5 bases and 4 bases respectively, with 14 bases between them. CDR1 is MNHEY, CDR2 SMNVEV, per germline (reference sequence). This CDR3 contains 14 residues. The CDR3 sequence is CASSNRDNFYGYTF. The CDR3 DNA is TGTGCCAGCAGTAACCGGGACAACTTCTATGGCTACACCTTC.

This clonotype was detected ten times or more. The rearrangement uses TRBV5-4 and TRBJ2-3, with D perhaps assigned TRBD1 or TRBD2 (6 bases each). Looked up from germline, CDR1 is SGHNT and CDR2 is YYREEE (reference sequence). CDR3 size: 15 residues. V was cut by 1 base and J by 5 bases, with 14 bases left in between. The CDR3 sequence is CASSLMGGFEDTQYF. CDR3 in DNA: TGTGCCAGCAGCTTGATGGGGGGCTTTGAAGATACGCAGTATTTT.

The chain recombines TRBV7-2 with TRBJ1-1, with 9 bases aligning to TRBD1. This CDR3 is 14 amino acids long. The J segment lost 6 bases and the V segment lost 5 bases, leaving 7 bases of the junction unmatched. Germline CDR1 reads SGHTA; CDR2 reads FQGNSA. The CDR3 coding sequence is TGTGCCAGCAGCCCCGGACAGGGGATGTCTGAAGCTTTCTTT. As protein: CASSPGQGMSEAFF.

This clonotype has at least ten counts. The J gene is TRBJ2-1, the V gene TRBV6-2 or TRBV6-3, with D perhaps TRBD2 (6 bases). Trimming cost V 6 bases and J 9 bases, with 12 bases left between them. The germline gives CDR1 MNHEY, CDR2 SVGEGT. The CDR3 is 12 amino acids. The CDR3 spells CASSRLVSEQFF. In DNA, the CDR3 is TGTGCCAGCAGCCGACTAGTTAGTGAGCAGTTCTTC.